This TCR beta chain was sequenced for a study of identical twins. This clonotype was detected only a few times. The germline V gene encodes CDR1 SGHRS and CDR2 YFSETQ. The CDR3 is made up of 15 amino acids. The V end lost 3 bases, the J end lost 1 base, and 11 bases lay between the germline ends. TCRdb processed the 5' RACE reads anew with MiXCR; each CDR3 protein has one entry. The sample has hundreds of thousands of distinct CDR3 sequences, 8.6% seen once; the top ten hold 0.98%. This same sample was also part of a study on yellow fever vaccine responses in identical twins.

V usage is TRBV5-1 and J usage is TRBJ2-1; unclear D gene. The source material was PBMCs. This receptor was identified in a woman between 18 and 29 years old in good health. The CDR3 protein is CASSSEKSSYNEQFF. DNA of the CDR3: TGCGCCAGCAGCTCAGAGAAGAGTTCCTACAATGAGCAGTTCTTC. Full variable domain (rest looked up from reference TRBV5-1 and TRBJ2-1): KAGVTQTPRYLIKTRGQQVTLSCSPISGHRSVSWYQQTPGQGLQFLFEYFSETQRNKGNFPGRFSGRQFSNSRSEMNVSTLELGDSALYLCASSSEKSSYNEQFFGPGTRLTVL.